These 2 T cell receptor beta chains were sequenced from one sample in a study of T cell repertoires in cytomegalovirus infection. Using its own MiXCR run on the reads, TCRdb lists one record per CDR3 protein. The sample yields 300,000 to 400,000 distinct CDR3 sequences, 15% to 20% seen once. Sequenced sample: PBMCs. These receptors originate from a human donor in good health (CMV status not recorded). Some clones in this sample may be carry-over from other donors' samples.

The chain is built from TRBV4-3 and TRBJ2-3; TRBD2 aligns across 7 bases. J lost 6 bases, V lost 3 bases, and 15 bases had no gene match. CDR3 size: 17 residues. Germline CDR1 and CDR2: LGHNA and YSLEER. The DNA of the CDR3 is TGCGCCAGCAGCCATGGAGCCTTTGGGAGGGGTATGGATACGCAGTATTTT. This sequence encodes CASSHGAFGRGMDTQYF.

This clonotype was detected a few times. The chain is built from TRBV29-1 and TRBJ2-4; 8 bases align to TRBD1. The CDR3 is made up of 11 amino acids. Germline trimming cut 7 bases from V and 9 bases from J; bases unmatched to any gene: 5. From germline, CDR1 is SQVTM and CDR2 ANQGSEA. CDR3 DNA: TGCAGCGCTGTTACAGGGGGCATTCAGTACTTC. Its translation is CSAVTGGIQYF.